This T cell receptor (beta chain) was retrieved from a study of blood T cell repertoires in COVID-19. Losses at the gene ends were 2 bases for V and 8 bases for J; bases not matched to a gene: 6. CDR3 length equals 16 residues. Germline V CDR1 and CDR2: MNHNS, SASEGT. Source study methods: It was from reference gene primer amplification that nucleated cell counts were estimated. Sequenced by immunoSEQ multiplex PCR; TCRdb stores in-frame clones only, minus some. The D gene and trimming were derived from the DNA, and the V and J assignments and clone size from that table. This sample has 200,000 to 250,000 clones, with 70% to 90% found just once.

The rearrangement joins TRBV6-1 to TRBJ1-4, with TRBD1 matching over 12 bases. The source is a woman between 50 and 59 years old with acute or convalescent COVID-19. The sequenced material came from peripheral blood. Here the CDR3 reads CASSEPGDRGREKLFF. For the CDR3, the DNA is TGTGCCAGCAGTGAACCAGGGGACAGGGGGCGGGAAAAACTGTTTTTT.